The present T cell receptor beta chain was sequenced within a study of regulatory T cells in long-lasting Graves disease. Regarding the study as a whole: Persistent disease preferred TRBV28, TRBJ1-2 and TRBJ2-5.

Researchers made TCR beta libraries by using iRepertoire HTBI primers and running Arm-PCR on CDR3 regions. TCRdb used MiXCR to reprocess the multiplex PCR reads, holding one entry per CDR3 protein. The sample has under 300,000 distinct CDR3 sequences; around 20% are singletons. This clonotype was detected a few times. The antigen remains undetermined. V lost 2 bases to trimming and J lost 8 bases, with 16 bases between them. The CDR3 loop spans 14 amino acids. CDR1 is SGHDT and CDR2 is YYEEEE in the germline V gene. Indicated time point: newly diagnosed GD, antithyroid drugs for less than 3 months. After RNA was extracted from PBMCs, the TCR library was made from it.

Sequenced material: peripheral blood mononuclear cells (PBMCs), taken at new diagnosis, from a patient treated with antithyroid drugs. This TCR was sampled from a female donor with Graves disease. The J gene is TRBJ1-1, the V gene TRBV5-6; D is undetermined. CDR3 nucleotide sequence: TGTGCCAGCAGCTTCGGCAGTATTGCTGGGGAAGCTTTCTTT. This translates into CASSFGSIAGEAFF.